This T cell receptor beta chain was sequenced in a study of metastatic and nonmetastatic thyroid tumors. About the research overall: The comparison covered peripheral blood and tumor or nodule tissue in malignant and benign thyroid patients.

As handled by the study authors: Clinicopathological groups differed in CDR3, with these differences serving to build a distant-metastasis classifier for papillary thyroid cancer. With MiXCR, TCRdb called clones anew from the PCR reads. Here the V and J calls rest on TCRdb's processing, not on the authors' analysis. The table includes under 30,000 clones, roughly 14% detected once. Nobody among the patients had been given any treatment before thyroid surgery. The table lists this clone with many counts. The antigen remains unidentified. General observations from the study: It was reported that TCR beta diversity was significantly higher in malignant thyroid tumors than benign nodules, in blood and tumor.

Germline V gives CDR1 LGHNT, CDR2 FRNRAP. The V end was cut by 0 bases, the J end by 1 base, with 15 bases between. CDR3 size: 17 residues. This chain connects TRBV12-5 to TRBJ2-5; maybe TRBD2 (6 bases). This TCR was recovered from a male donor with papillary thyroid cancer or a benign thyroid nodule (not recorded which). Some clones in this sample may be carry-over from other donors' samples. Sample: blood. CDR3 loop: CASGLVRGISGQETQYF. CDR3 nucleotide sequence: TGTGCTAGTGGTTTGGTCCGGGGGATTAGCGGCCAAGAGACCCAGTACTTC.